The 23 T cell receptor beta chains presented below share a single source sample, sequenced in a study of shared clonotypes between healthy human individuals. Here immunoSEQ multiplex PCR was the method, and the copy in TCRdb shows in-frame clones only, minus some. The top ten clones hold 12% of a sample with 450,000 or so clones, approximately 80% of them seen once. The sample taken for sequencing was PBMCs. The receptors were sampled from a woman aged 40 to 49 in good health. Some clones in this sample may be carry-over from other donors' samples.

The V call is TRBV6-6, the J call TRBJ1-1; TRBD1 is a possible D gene (6 bases). V dropped 2 bases and J dropped 2 bases, with 12 bases sitting between them. In germline, CDR1 is MNHNY, CDR2 SVGAGI (reference sequence). CDR3 length: 15 residues. Written as DNA, the CDR3 is TGTGCCAGCAGTTACCCCGGGACACCAAACACTGAAGCTTTCTTT. Protein sequence: CASSYPGTPNTEAFF.

In the case of this clone: A far larger clone is a single base away, which makes a read error likely. Other DNA variants within this sample encode the same CDR3. The chain joins TRBV7-9 to TRBJ1-3, with 7 bases fitting TRBD1. The ends lost 9 bases at V and 0 bases at J; junction bases unmatched: 14. The CDR3 totals 17 residues. Per germline, CDR1 SEHNR and CDR2 FQNEAQ (reference sequence). As DNA, the CDR3 is TGTGCCAGTAGCCGGAGGACAGGACCCACCTCTGGAAACACCATATATTTT. Translation: CASSRRTGPTSGNTIYF.

This chain links TRBV10-3 with TRBJ2-3; no clear D. The CDR3 length is 14 residues. The germline CDR1 and CDR2 sequences are ENHRY and SYGVKD. V dropped 5 bases and J dropped 2 bases, with 11 bases sitting between them. DNA of the CDR3: TGTGCCATCAGTATTAGGGCTACCACAGATACGCAGTATTTT. Its translation: CAISIRATTDTQYF.

V and J are TRBV5-4 and TRBJ2-3; TRBD1 matches at 8 bases. The CDR3 spans 15 residues. Germline-derived CDR1 and CDR2 are SGHNT and YYREEE (reference sequence). After removal of 4 bases from V and 7 bases from J, the junction contained 11 bases not matched to a gene. The CDR3 region is CASSPDRVSVNTQYF. As DNA, the CDR3 is TGTGCCAGCAGCCCGGACAGGGTCAGCGTGAATACGCAGTATTTT.

The rearrangement links TRBV7-9 to TRBJ1-1, with a possible D match to TRBD1 (6 bases). Trimming took off 4 bases at V and 7 bases at J, with 19 bases between the two ends. The germline V gene has CDR1 SEHNR and CDR2 FQNEAQ (reference sequence). The CDR3 covers 15 residues. In DNA, the CDR3 is TGTGCCAGCAGCTCGATTAAAACAGGGCAGGTTGAAGCTTTCTTT. Its protein product is CASSSIKTGQVEAFF.

The chain uses TRBV11-1 and TRBJ1-1, with TRBD1 matching 9 bases. Unmatched junction bases numbered 10, after V lost 4 bases and J lost 1 base. The germline gives CDR1 SGHAT, CDR2 FQDESV (reference sequence). This CDR3 has 17 amino acids. As DNA, the CDR3 is TGTGCCAGCAGCTCAGAACCGGGACAGGGACCGAACACTGAAGCTTTCTTT. Translating gives CASSSEPGQGPNTEAFF.

This clone was seen only a few times. The chain is built from TRBV7-8 and TRBJ1-1, with TRBD1 as a possible D gene (5 bases). Germline loops: CDR1 SGHVS, CDR2 FQNEAQ. The CDR3 is 16 amino acids. V shed 1 base and J shed 5 bases, with 17 bases lying between them. CDR3 in DNA: TGTGCCAGCAGCTTAGACGTAGGGGCCCAGAGAACTGAAGCTTTCTTT. Its protein product is CASSLDVGAQRTEAFF.

The chain links TRBV30 to TRBJ1-2; D is perhaps TRBD1 (5 bases). V shed 4 bases and J shed 8 bases, with 14 bases lying between them. CDR3 length: 12 amino acids. Germline CDR1 and CDR2: GTSNPN and SVGIG (reference sequence). CDR3 nucleotides: TGTGCCTGGAAAAATGGGGGGATAGGCTACACCTTC. Protein product: CAWKNGGIGYTF.

This clone was seen ten or more times. The sample carries other DNA sequences with the same CDR3. The chain has TRBV10-3 and TRBJ2-3; TRBD2 matches 16 bases. Germline CDR1 and CDR2: ENHRY and SYGVKD. CDR3 length: 17 residues. V trimming: 2 bases; J trimming: 3 bases; junction bases outside the gene matches: 2. CDR3 residues: CAISEKGLAGGTDTQYF. DNA for the CDR3: TGTGCCATCAGTGAGAAGGGACTAGCGGGAGGGACAGATACGCAGTATTTT.

The chain joins TRBV6-4 to TRBJ2-1; 10 positions match TRBD2. CDR1 is MRHNA and CDR2 is SNTAGT in the germline V gene. CDR3 length: 16 amino acids. After removal of 0 bases from V and 3 bases from J, the junction contained 2 bases not matched to a gene. CDR3: CASSDSSGGDYNEQFF. DNA for the CDR3: TGTGCCAGCAGTGACTCGAGCGGGGGGGACTACAATGAGCAGTTCTTC.

In regard to this clone: A much bigger clone sits one base away, suggesting this may be a read error. V gene TRBV27 combines with J gene TRBJ1-3, with 9 bases matching TRBD1. Germline values: CDR1 MNHEY, CDR2 SMNVEV (reference sequence). The CDR3 has 15 amino acids. Here the CDR3 DNA reads TGTGCCAGCAGCGTAGGGACAGGGTCTGGAAGCACCATATATTTT. This sequence encodes CASSVGTGSGSTIYF.

V and J are TRBV28 and TRBJ2-3, with D perhaps matching TRBD2 (7 bases). Germline values: CDR1 MDHEN, CDR2 SYDVKM. Trimming took off 6 bases at V and 5 bases at J, with 18 bases between the two ends. The CDR3 consists of 15 residues. This chain's CDR3 is CASRFGWEGEDTQYF. The CDR3 DNA sequence: TGTGCCAGCAGGTTTGGGTGGGAGGGGGAAGATACGCAGTATTTT.

This clone was seen once. This chain connects TRBV19 to TRBJ1-1; TRBD1 agrees at 7 bases. The V gene's germline CDR1 is LNHDA and CDR2 SQIVND (reference sequence). Trimming removed 5 bases from V and 3 bases from J; junction bases left unmatched: 3. The CDR3 is 13 amino acids. This chain's CDR3 is CASSSQGDTEAFF. The CDR3 coding sequence is TGTGCCAGTAGTTCGCAGGGGGACACTGAAGCTTTCTTT.

This clone was seen a few times. The chain is built from TRBV28 and TRBJ2-2; D is possibly TRBD2 (6 bases). Germline CDR1 MDHEN, CDR2 SYDVKM. This CDR3 is 15 amino acids long. The V end lost 9 bases, the J end lost 6 bases, and 20 bases lay between the germline ends. CDR3 bases: TGTGCCAGTGGGGGGTGGAAGACCGACCCCGGGGAGCTGTTTTTT. It is translated as CASGGWKTDPGELFF.

The CDR3 nucleotides read TGTGCCAGCAGCTTCGGAGGGCAGAGTGGCTACACCTTC. This sequence encodes CASSFGGQSGYTF. The genes are TRBV7-9 and TRBJ1-2, with D uncertain. Trimming removed 3 bases from V and 7 bases from J, with 12 bases in between. The germline V gene encodes CDR1 SEHNR and CDR2 FQNEAQ (reference sequence). The CDR3 spans 13 residues.

V and J are TRBV7-3 and TRBJ2-1, with TRBD2 matching 10 bases. CDR3 length: 15 amino acids. CDR1 and CDR2 from the germline V gene are SGHTA and FQGTGA. Trimming cost V 5 bases and J 6 bases; bases outside gene matches: 7. The CDR3 coding sequence is TGTGCCAGCAGCCCAGCGGGAGGGCCGATCAATGAGCAGTTCTTC. Protein sequence: CASSPAGGPINEQFF.

This sequence joins TRBV5-6 and TRBJ2-7, with 8 bases identical to TRBD1. Germline CDR1 SGHDT, CDR2 YYEEEE. Trimming cost V 4 bases and J 4 bases; bases outside gene matches: 7. The CDR3 is 14 amino acids. This CDR3 reads CASSTGTGLYEQYF. In DNA form, the CDR3 reads TGTGCCAGCAGCACCGGGACAGGACTATACGAGCAGTACTTC.

The V gene is TRBV6-6, the J gene TRBJ1-1; D is unclear. There are 14 residues in the CDR3. V lost 1 base and J 6 bases, leaving 12 bases between the germline ends. CDR1 is MNHNY and CDR2 is SVGAGI in the germline V gene (reference sequence). CDR3 protein: CASSYYGTTSEAFF. In nucleotides, the CDR3 is TGTGCCAGCAGTTACTACGGCACCACCTCTGAAGCTTTCTTT.

The V call is TRBV6-5, the J call TRBJ2-7; D uncertain. The V end lost 4 bases, the J end lost 7 bases, and 8 bases lay between the germline ends. The length of the CDR3 is 11 residues. Per the germline V gene, CDR1 is MNHEY and CDR2 is SVGAGI. The CDR3: CASSSPMEQYF. CDR3 in DNA: TGTGCCAGCAGTTCCCCAATGGAGCAGTACTTC.

Turning to this clone: A read error is the likely source, as a far larger clone sits one nucleotide away. The conserved phenylalanine or tryptophan normally closing the CDR3 is absent here, so this likely arose from a read error. The chain joins TRBV29-1 to TRBJ1-1; D gene unclear. The germline V and J ends were trimmed by 3 bases and 4 bases, with 0 bases remaining between them. This CDR3 has 9 amino acids. Germline-derived CDR1 and CDR2 are SQVTM and ANQGSEA. CDR3 loop: CSVDTEAFS. The CDR3 DNA is TGCAGCGTTGACACTGAAGCTTTCTCT.

This clone occurred once. This is likely an artifact of a read error, given a far larger clone one base away. This rearrangement joins TRBV12-2 to TRBJ1-2. TRBV12-2 counts as a pseudogene. The CDR3 loop spans 18 amino acids. CDR3 in DNA: TGTGCAAGTCACTTAGTGCTGGAAAGCGGGACCGCCAACTATGGCTACACCTTC. Its protein product is CASHLVLESGTANYGYTF.

The J gene is TRBJ2-6, the V gene TRBV28; a possible D gene is TRBD1 (5 bases). The CDR3 runs to 18 residues. The germline gives CDR1 MDHEN, CDR2 SYDVKM. V lost 5 bases to trimming and J lost 1 base, with 18 bases between them. CDR3 sequence (DNA): TGTGCCAGCAGTCCTTATTATGGGGCGAATTCTGGGGCCAACGTCCTGACTTTC. Its protein product is CASSPYYGANSGANVLTF.

The chain employs TRBV5-5 and TRBJ1-5, with D possibly matching TRBD1 (6 bases). The CDR3 length is 17 residues. The V end was cut by 3 bases, the J end by 2 bases, with 18 bases between. From germline, CDR1 is SGHKS and CDR2 YYEKEE (reference sequence). The CDR3 DNA reads TGTGCCAGCAGCTCCAACCCGGGGGCGCGGGGCAATCAGCCCCAGCATTTT. It yields the protein CASSSNPGARGNQPQHF.